The following is a T cell receptor beta chain sequence with its context. Its antigen remains unknown. A read error may explain this, as a much larger clone is one base away. This sample includes further DNA sequences coding for the same CDR3. The study ran the assay at deep level. Only in-frame clones appear in the TCRdb table, and some are missing; sequencing was by immunoSEQ multiplex PCR. The data hold about 960,000 clones, with around three quarters observed a single time. The data derive from a study of shared clonotypes between healthy human individuals. General study findings and limits: Relative to clonotypes present in all four donors, those not shared had lower generation probabilities.

The split of CD4+ cells yielded CD45RA+ naive and CD45RA-negative memory subsets. The origin of this receptor is a man in his late teens or twenties in good health. The source material was memory CD4+ T cells sorted from blood. Subset: CD45RA-negative fraction.

DNA for the CDR3: TGCGCCAGCAGCTTGGAAGCCTACAATGAGCAGTTCTTC. Its protein product is CASSLEAYNEQFF. J is TRBJ2-1 and V is TRBV5-1; D unresolved. V was shortened by 0 bases and J by 2 bases, with 3 bases between the two germline ends. Germline V gene data show CDR1 as SGHRS and CDR2 as YFSETQ. The CDR3 extends over 13 amino acids.